The T cell receptor beta chain under discussion was sequenced for a study of cytomegalovirus exposure and HLA in healthy donors. PCR involved 60 Vbeta and 13 Jbeta primers. Assay used: immunoSEQ multiplex PCR; TCRdb lists only in-frame clones, some missing. Among 100,000 or so clones listed, roughly three fifths were seen once. In regard to this clone: The antigen is undetermined.

CDR1 and CDR2 from the germline V gene are ENHRY and SYGVKD. The ends were cut back, 2 bases at V and 1 base at J, with 12 bases in the middle. The CDR3 extends over 16 amino acids. Findings and limits, study-wide: Investigators reported about 160 TCR beta chains as tied to cytomegalovirus.

This TCR came from a woman in her 30s in good health and CMV-seronegative. The specimen was PBMCs. The chain joins TRBV10-3 to TRBJ1-3; maybe TRBD1 (6 bases). The CDR3 region is CAISELRGSSGNTIYF. The CDR3 region has the DNA TGTGCCATCAGTGAGCTCAGGGGATCTTCTGGAAACACCATATATTTT.